The entry that follows covers one T cell receptor beta chain sequence. The protocol was immunoSEQ multiplex PCR, while the TCRdb copy is restricted to in-frame clones and leaves out a portion. The sample has around 100,000 clones; around 88% are singletons. These data belong to a study of control samples from healthy donors and cancer patients. The germline V gene has CDR1 SGHNT and CDR2 YYREEE (reference sequence). There are 16 residues in the CDR3. Trimming took off 1 base at V and 3 bases at J, with 17 bases between the two ends. The V gene is TRBV5-4, the J gene TRBJ2-7; D unclear. This clonotype was obtained from a man younger than 40 in good health. Sequences were obtained from blood. DNA of the CDR3: TGTGCCAGCAGCTTGTTCGAACAGCCAAGGTACTACGAGCAGTACTTC. It codes for CASSLFEQPRYYEQYF.